This entry lists 22 T cell receptor beta chains sequenced from one sample in a study of T cell responses to AZD1222 COVID-19 vaccine. Measured with immunoSEQ multiplex PCR; TCRdb has only the in-frame clones, and not every one. The sample includes more than 150,000 clones, almost 95% of them seen just once. The specimen comprised peripheral blood, sampled on day 0 of AZD1222 vaccination. These TCRs come from an adult in good health.

V usage is TRBV19 and J usage is TRBJ1-4, with D perhaps TRBD1 (6 bases). This CDR3 is 15 amino acids long. The germline gives CDR1 LNHDA, CDR2 SQIVND (reference sequence). V was cut by 5 bases and J by 7 bases, with 17 bases left in between. The CDR3 reads CASSDPGHEIEKLFF. For the CDR3, the DNA is TGTGCCAGTAGTGACCCGGGACACGAAATTGAAAAACTGTTTTTT. The complete variable domain, with remaining parts taken from reference TRBV19 and TRBJ1-4, reads DGGITQSPKYLFRKEGQNVTLSCEQNLNHDAMYWYRQDPGQGLRLIYYSQIVNDFQKGDIAEGYSVSREKKESFPLTVTSAQKNPTAFYLCASSDPGHEIEKLFFGSGTQLSVL.

J is TRBJ2-1 and V is TRBV19; a weak D match, TRBD2 (6 bases). CDR3 length equals 12 residues. From germline, CDR1 is LNHDA and CDR2 SQIVND (reference sequence). V lost 4 bases, J lost 7 bases, and 8 bases lay in between. CDR3 sequence (DNA): TGTGCCAGTAGTACCGGGGGAAATGAGCAGTTCTTC. Residues: CASSTGGNEQFF.

The V and J genes are TRBV11-3 and TRBJ2-7; TRBD1 matches at 7 bases. After removal of 5 bases from V and 7 bases from J, the junction contained 8 bases not matched to a gene. This CDR3 region has 13 residues. Germline CDR1 is SGHNT and CDR2 is YENEEA. CDR3 nucleotide sequence: TGTGCCAGCAGCCTAGGGACAGCTCAGGAGCAGTACTTC. Its protein product is CASSLGTAQEQYF.

J is TRBJ2-7 and V is TRBV20-1, with TRBD2 identical over 13 bases. This CDR3 contains 14 residues. J gave up 7 bases and V 3 bases, and 6 bases lay outside the gene matches. Germline values: CDR1 DFQATT, CDR2 SNEGSKA (reference sequence). CDR3 in DNA: TGCAGTGCTAGTCGACTAGCGGGAGGAGGGGAGCAGTACTTC. Encoded protein: CSASRLAGGGEQYF.

V usage is TRBV2 and J usage is TRBJ1-2; possible D gene TRBD1, 5 bases. Trimming cost V 2 bases and J 2 bases, with 9 bases left between them. Germline loops: CDR1 SNHLY, CDR2 FYNNEI. CDR3 length equals 14 residues. CDR3 sequence reads: CASSETGSNYGYTF. The CDR3 coding sequence is TGTGCCAGCAGTGAAACAGGATCCAACTATGGCTACACCTTC.

The gene calls are TRBV6-5 and TRBJ1-2; D is unresolved. The CDR3 is made up of 13 amino acids. The V gene lost 5 bases and the J gene lost 2 bases, with 9 bases spanning the gap. Germline V gene sequence: CDR1 MNHEY, CDR2 SVGAGI. The DNA of the CDR3 is TGTGCCAGCAGTAGGACGGAGAACTATGGCTACACCTTC. It encodes CASSRTENYGYTF.

The genes are TRBV20-1 and TRBJ2-5, with 9 bases that match TRBD2. Germline CDR1 DFQATT, CDR2 SNEGSKA (reference sequence). The length of the CDR3 is 14 residues. V trimming: 3 bases; J trimming: 2 bases; junction bases outside the gene matches: 4. The CDR3 region has the DNA TGCAGTGCTAGTATCACTAGCGGGCAAGAGACCCAGTACTTC. It is translated as CSASITSGQETQYF.

Only one count was recorded for this clone. The chain recombines TRBV4-1 with TRBJ2-1; D gene ambiguous. CDR1 and CDR2 from the germline V gene are MGHRA and YSYEKL. The CDR3 has 13 residues. Trimming removed 1 base from V and 5 bases from J, with 6 bases in between. The CDR3 reads CASSQVQNNEQFF. The DNA for the CDR3 is TGCGCCAGCAGCCAAGTTCAGAACAATGAGCAGTTCTTC.

The V gene is TRBV11-3, the J gene TRBJ1-5, with 9 bases fitting TRBD1. V lost 5 bases to trimming and J lost 2 bases; unmatched junction nucleotides: 10. This CDR3 contains 17 residues. Looked up from germline, CDR1 is SGHNT and CDR2 is YENEEA. The CDR3 sequence is CASSPGTGKGGNQPQHF. In nucleotides, the CDR3 is TGTGCCAGCAGCCCCGGGACAGGGAAGGGGGGCAATCAGCCCCAGCATTTT.

The rearrangement links TRBV11-3 to TRBJ1-2; no definite D call. Trimming removed 11 bases at V and 4 bases at J, with 26 bases between. The germline V gene has CDR1 SGHNT and CDR2 YENEEA. The length of the CDR3 is 16 residues. The CDR3 region is CAPRQLILPCFYGYTF. In DNA form, the CDR3 reads TGTGCCCCCCGCCAACTGATCCTCCCTTGCTTCTATGGCTACACCTTC.

The V gene is TRBV27, the J gene TRBJ2-7, with 9 bases matching TRBD1. The CDR3 runs to 15 residues. CDR1 is MNHEY, CDR2 SMNVEV, per germline (reference sequence). The J segment lost 3 bases and the V segment lost 2 bases, leaving 5 bases of the junction unmatched. CDR3 sequence reads: CASSLVDRGVYEQYF. Here the CDR3 DNA reads TGTGCCAGCAGTTTAGTGGACAGGGGAGTCTACGAGCAGTACTTC.

The rearrangement joins TRBV5-1 to TRBJ1-5; D unclear. Germline-derived CDR1 and CDR2 are SGHRS and YFSETQ. The V and J ends lost 4 bases and 0 bases respectively, with 8 bases between them. The CDR3 covers 14 residues. Here the CDR3 reads CASSLGYSNQPQHF. Written as DNA, the CDR3 is TGCGCCAGCAGCCTAGGTTATAGCAATCAGCCCCAGCATTTT.

The chain recombines TRBV29-1 with TRBJ1-3; tentatively, D is TRBD1 (6 bases). CDR1 and CDR2 from the germline V gene are SQVTM and ANQGSEA. This CDR3 is 13 amino acids long. Trimming removed 6 bases at V and 4 bases at J, with 13 bases between. CDR3 amino acids: CSVTGTRGNTIYF. Written as DNA, the CDR3 is TGCAGCGTGACCGGGACAAGAGGAAACACCATATATTTT. The full variable domain, its missing parts supplied by reference TRBV29-1 and TRBJ1-3, is SAVISQKPSRDICQRGTSLTIQCQVDSQVTMMFWYRQQPGQSLTLIATANQGSEATYESGFVIDKFPISRPNLTFSTLTVSNMSPEDSSIYLCSVTGTRGNTIYFGEGSWLTVV.

The rearrangement joins TRBV28 to TRBJ1-4; D not resolved. The CDR3 is 11 amino acids. Germline V gene sequence: CDR1 MDHEN, CDR2 SYDVKM. Trimming took 5 bases from V and 8 from J, leaving 6 bases between them. CDR3 nucleotides: TGTGCCAGCAGTCCTCGGGAAAAACTGTTTTTT. Translation: CASSPREKLFF.

CDR3 sequence: CASSTALGAGYGYTF. CDR3 DNA: TGTGCCAGCAGTACCGCACTCGGGGCGGGCTATGGCTACACCTTC. The rearrangement links TRBV2 to TRBJ1-2, with a possible D match to TRBD1 (5 bases). This CDR3 has 15 amino acids. V lost 5 bases, J lost 4 bases, and 17 bases lay in between. Germline loops: CDR1 SNHLY, CDR2 FYNNEI.

The CDR3 nucleotides read TGTGCCAGCGGGCCCTACTGGGGGGCCAACACTGAAGCTTTCTTT. The encoded protein is CASGPYWGANTEAFF. The V call is TRBV11-2, the J call TRBJ1-1; a weak D match, TRBD1 (6 bases). The CDR3 length is 15 residues. Germline-derived CDR1 and CDR2 are SGHAT and FQNNGV. Trimming took 8 bases from V and 2 from J, leaving 18 bases between them.

The rearrangement joins TRBV7-9 to TRBJ2-1; 10 bases agree with TRBD2. Germline CDR1 reads SEHNR; CDR2 reads FQNEAQ (reference sequence). This CDR3 has 17 residues. With 5 bases clipped from V and 1 base from J, the junction kept 8 bases outside the gene matches. The CDR3 protein is CASSATLTSGSYNEQFF. The CDR3 DNA reads as TGTGCCAGCAGCGCGACCCTGACTAGCGGGTCCTACAATGAGCAGTTCTTC. Based on the CDR3 plus reference TRBV7-9 and TRBJ2-1, the full variable domain is DTGVSQNPRHKITKRGQNVTFRCDPISEHNRLYWYRQTLGQGPEFLTYFQNEAQLEKSRLLSDRFSAERPKGSFSTLEIQRTEQGDSAMYLCASSATLTSGSYNEQFFGPGTRLTVL.

Many counts were recorded for this clone. The genes are TRBV4-2 and TRBJ1-3; possibly TRBD1 for D (5 bases). Between the trimmed V and J ends, which lost 0 bases and 1 base, there was a span of 13 bases. This CDR3 is 17 amino acids long. CDR1 and CDR2 from the germline V gene are LGHNA and YNFKEQ. The CDR3 here is CASSQEGPGTSGNTIYF. DNA of the CDR3: TGTGCCAGCAGCCAAGAGGGACCGGGGACTTCTGGAAACACCATATATTTT.

The V gene is TRBV4-3, the J gene TRBJ1-4, with 11 positions matching TRBD1. CDR1 and CDR2 (germline): LGHNA, YSLEER. Germline trimming cut 0 bases from V and 4 bases from J; bases unmatched to any gene: 10. The length of the CDR3 is 19 residues. The CDR3 bases are TGCGCCAGCAGCCAAGAAGCCGGGACAGGGGGGAGAGGTAATGAAAAACTGTTTTTT. Protein product: CASSQEAGTGGRGNEKLFF.

This sequence joins TRBV20-1 and TRBJ2-7; D gene unclear. This CDR3 spans 10 amino acids. The V end lost 6 bases, the J end lost 4 bases, and 7 bases lay between the germline ends. The V gene's germline CDR1 is DFQATT and CDR2 SNEGSKA (reference sequence). In nucleotides, the CDR3 is TGCAGTGCCGAAGCATACGAGCAGTACTTC. Amino acid sequence: CSAEAYEQYF.

The V gene is TRBV4-1, the J gene TRBJ2-3; 9 bases are a match to TRBD2. J gave up 0 bases and V 2 bases, and 0 bases lay outside the gene matches. The germline V gene has CDR1 MGHRA and CDR2 YSYEKL. The CDR3 runs 15 residues. The CDR3 is CASSQLAGSTDTQYF. Here the CDR3 DNA reads TGCGCCAGCAGCCAACTAGCGGGGAGCACAGATACGCAGTATTTT.

The genes are TRBV7-9 and TRBJ2-5; D could derive from TRBD1 or TRBD2 (5 bases each). Trimming removed 5 bases at V and 5 bases at J, with 18 bases between. The germline V gene encodes CDR1 SEHNR and CDR2 FQNEAQ (reference sequence). The CDR3 length is 15 residues. CDR3 sequence: CASSPSWQGGETQYF. The CDR3 nucleotides read TGTGCCAGCAGCCCAAGCTGGCAGGGCGGGGAGACCCAGTACTTC. Full variable domain (outside the CDR3, taken from reference TRBV7-9 and TRBJ2-5): DTGVSQNPRHKITKRGQNVTFRCDPISEHNRLYWYRQTLGQGPEFLTYFQNEAQLEKSRLLSDRFSAERPKGSFSTLEIQRTEQGDSAMYLCASSPSWQGGETQYFGPGTRLLVL.